These 30 T cell receptor beta chains were sequenced from one sample in a study of CD8 T cells in Susac syndrome. A quantity of roughly 0.5 to 1 ug RNA underwent reverse transcription using random hexamers. TCRdb reprocessed the immunoSEQ multiplex PCR reads via MiXCR and lists one record per CDR3 protein. The sample records about 100,000 distinct CDR3 sequences, 95% being singletons. The sample consisted of CD8+ T cells from PBMCs. The origin of the receptors is a human donor with Susac syndrome.

The rearrangement links TRBV27 to TRBJ1-2; D gene ambiguous. V was trimmed by 6 bases and J by 6 bases, leaving 11 bases between them. Germline CDR1 reads MNHEY; CDR2 reads SMNVEV (reference sequence). The CDR3 loop spans 12 amino acids. Here the CDR3 DNA reads TGTGCCAGCAGACAGACCGGCCATGGCTACACCTTC. Protein: CASRQTGHGYTF.

CDR3 nucleotides: TGCAGCGTTGGTGGGGGGACAGGGGATGGCTACACCTTC. Its protein is CSVGGGTGDGYTF. The chain joins TRBV29-1 to TRBJ1-2, with 10 bases that match TRBD1. Germline CDR1 is SQVTM and CDR2 is ANQGSEA. With 4 bases clipped from V and 6 bases from J, the junction kept 5 bases outside the gene matches. This CDR3 comprises 13 residues.

V is TRBV7-2 and J is TRBJ1-5, with D hard to call. V lost 5 bases, J lost 6 bases, and 8 bases lay in between. Germline CDR1 and CDR2: SGHTA and FQGNSA. The CDR3 totals 12 residues. In nucleotides, the CDR3 is TGTGCCAGCAGCCCCTTAGGTCAGCCCCAGCATTTT. Amino acid sequence: CASSPLGQPQHF.

The rearrangement uses TRBV29-1 and TRBJ2-1; no reliable D call. Per germline, CDR1 SQVTM and CDR2 ANQGSEA. This CDR3 comprises 12 residues. V was trimmed by 4 bases and J by 7 bases, leaving 11 bases between them. The CDR3 DNA reads as TGCAGCGTTGCTGAAACGGAAAATGAGCAGTTCTTC. This sequence encodes CSVAETENEQFF.

In the case of this clonotype: The junction and the germline gene differ at one end; a read error may be behind it. The rearrangement links TRBV7-3 to TRBJ1-1; TRBD1 might be the D (6 bases). The CDR3 totals 16 residues. In germline, CDR1 is SGHTA, CDR2 FQGTGA. The CDR3 sequence is CASSLTLLNAGAEAFF. CDR3 DNA sequence: TGTGCCAGCAGCCTAACACTTTTGAACGCAGGGGCTGAAGCTTTCTTT.

The chain links TRBV28 to TRBJ2-7; the D call may be TRBD1 or TRBD2 (6 bases each). V was trimmed by 9 bases and J by 4 bases, leaving 16 bases between them. The CDR3 covers 13 residues. CDR1 and CDR2 (germline): MDHEN, SYDVKM. The CDR3 here is CASSIGGGYEQYF. DNA of the CDR3: TGTGCCAGTTCGATCGGGGGCGGGTACGAGCAGTACTTC. Full variable domain (outside the CDR3, taken from reference TRBV28 and TRBJ2-7): DVKVTQSSRYLVKRTGEKVFLECVQDMDHENMFWYRQDPGLGLRLIYFSYDVKMKEKGDIPEGYSVSREKKERFSLILESASTNQTSMYLCASSIGGGYEQYFGPGTRLTVT.

The chain recombines TRBV29-1 with TRBJ1-6, with 10 nucleotides matching TRBD1. V dropped 4 bases and J dropped 7; count of bases not matched to a gene: 4. This CDR3 spans 14 amino acids. The germline V gene has CDR1 SQVTM and CDR2 ANQGSEA. The CDR3 loop reads CSVGQGAKNSPLHF. Here the CDR3 DNA reads TGCAGCGTTGGACAGGGGGCTAAGAATTCACCCCTCCACTTT.

The chain couples TRBV9 to TRBJ2-7; a weak D match, TRBD2 (6 bases). Germline V lookup: CDR1 SGDLS, CDR2 YYNGEE. This CDR3 has 14 amino acids. V lost 3 bases and J lost 4, with 14 bases in between. CDR3: CASSGGLARYEQYF. CDR3 nucleotide sequence: TGTGCCAGCAGCGGCGGGCTAGCGAGGTACGAGCAGTACTTC.

The J gene is TRBJ1-1, the V gene TRBV27; D possibly corresponds to TRBD1 (5 bases). Germline V CDR1 and CDR2: MNHEY, SMNVEV (reference sequence). Trimming removed 3 bases from V and 4 bases from J, with 12 bases in between. The CDR3 spans 14 residues. The CDR3 reads CASSFFGDGTEAFF. For the CDR3, the DNA is TGTGCCAGCAGTTTTTTTGGGGACGGCACTGAAGCTTTCTTT.

The V and J genes are TRBV5-6 and TRBJ1-2, with D tentatively TRBD1 (5 bases). This CDR3 has 15 amino acids. V lost 3 bases and J 3 bases, leaving 15 bases between the germline ends. The germline gives CDR1 SGHDT, CDR2 YYEEEE. The CDR3 DNA is TGTGCCAGCAGCTCAACTGGGGGAGTTGACTATGGCTACACCTTC. It specifies CASSSTGGVDYGYTF. Full variable domain (remainder filled in from reference TRBV5-6 and TRBJ1-2): DAGVTQSPTHLIKTRGQQVTLRCSPKSGHDTVSWYQQALGQGPQFIFQYYEEEERQRGNFPDRFSGHQFPNYSSELNVNALLLGDSALYLCASSSTGGVDYGYTFGSGTRLTVV.

In DNA form, the CDR3 reads TGTGCCAGCAGCGCAATCGCGGGGACTGCAGGCACTACAGATACGCAGTATTTT. Its protein product is CASSAIAGTAGTTDTQYF. The chain employs TRBV9 and TRBJ2-3; tentatively, D is TRBD2 (6 bases). The germline V gene has CDR1 SGDLS and CDR2 YYNGEE. This CDR3 is built from 18 residues. The V end was cut by 3 bases, the J end by 3 bases, with 23 bases between.

The gene calls are TRBV7-9 and TRBJ2-2; maybe TRBD2 (6 bases). Trimming stripped 5 bases from V and 2 bases from J, with 15 bases between. In germline, CDR1 is SEHNR, CDR2 FQNEAQ (reference sequence). This CDR3 is 16 amino acids long. DNA of the CDR3: TGTGCCAGCAGCGCCCGGCGGGGATCCAACACCGGGGAGCTGTTTTTT. This gives the protein CASSARRGSNTGELFF.

This chain uses TRBV29-1 with TRBJ2-7; 10 bases match TRBD2. Germline loops: CDR1 SQVTM, CDR2 ANQGSEA. V trimming: 5 bases; J trimming: 0 bases; junction bases outside the gene matches: 7. This CDR3 spans 15 amino acids. The CDR3 sequence: CSVTHSGGFSYEQYF. The CDR3 nucleotides are TGCAGCGTTACCCATAGCGGGGGGTTCTCCTACGAGCAGTACTTC.

This clonotype was picked up one time. The chain couples TRBV7-6 to TRBJ2-3, with 9 bases fitting TRBD2. CDR3 length equals 14 residues. With 5 bases clipped from V and 1 base from J, the junction kept 1 base outside the gene matches. CDR1 is SGHVS and CDR2 is FNYEAQ in the germline V gene. This CDR3 is CASSTSGRTDTQYF. CDR3 DNA sequence: TGTGCCAGCAGCACTAGCGGGCGCACAGATACGCAGTATTTT.

The chain employs TRBV28 and TRBJ2-1; TRBD2 is a possible D gene (6 bases). The germline V and J ends were trimmed by 5 bases and 10 bases, with 12 bases remaining between them. Germline V lookup: CDR1 MDHEN, CDR2 SYDVKM. The CDR3 is 12 residues long. CDR3 DNA: TGTGCCAGCAGTCCTCTAAGCGGGGAGCAGTTCTTC. Its protein product is CASSPLSGEQFF.

This chain uses TRBV15 with TRBJ2-7; 7 nucleotides line up with TRBD1. The junction had 9 bases not matched to a gene; V was cut back by 1 base and J by 6 bases. The CDR3 has 15 residues. Germline CDR1 reads LNHNV; CDR2 reads YYDKDF (reference sequence). The DNA of the CDR3 is TGTGCCACCAGCAGAGTAACAGGGGCATCTGGCGAGCAGTACTTC. Its translation is CATSRVTGASGEQYF.

CDR3 amino acids: CASSDLSRGLKFSGANVLTF. The CDR3 DNA is TGTGCCAGCAGCGACCTCTCCCGGGGACTCAAGTTTTCTGGGGCCAACGTCCTGACTTTC. J is TRBJ2-6 and V is TRBV12-3 or TRBV12-4, with a weak D call TRBD2 (6 bases). Trimming removed 6 bases from V and 1 base from J, with 25 bases in between. The CDR3 has 20 amino acids.

The CDR3 loop reads CSVEGWSSYEQYF. In DNA, the CDR3 is TGCAGCGTTGAAGGTTGGAGCTCCTACGAGCAGTACTTC. The chain uses TRBV29-1 and TRBJ2-7, with no clear D. V gave up 1 base and J gave up 0 bases, with 7 bases separating them. CDR1 SQVTM and CDR2 ANQGSEA come from the germline V gene. The CDR3 consists of 13 residues.

V gene TRBV20-1 combines with J gene TRBJ2-1; maybe TRBD2 (6 bases). The V gene's germline CDR1 is DFQATT and CDR2 SNEGSKA (reference sequence). V lost 6 bases to trimming and J lost 3 bases, with 12 bases between them. This CDR3 has 13 residues. The CDR3 DNA is TGCAGTGCCCTTGTGGGGGGCTACAATGAGCAGTTCTTC. This sequence encodes CSALVGGYNEQFF.

V usage is TRBV10-2 and J usage is TRBJ1-5, with D unresolved. The CDR3 totals 12 residues. CDR1 is WSHSY and CDR2 is SAAADI in the germline V gene. V lost 0 bases and J lost 15, with 12 bases in between. This chain's CDR3 is CASSESKSPGHF. The CDR3 nucleotides are TGCGCCAGCAGTGAGTCGAAGTCGCCGGGGCATTTT.

This chain joins TRBV29-1 and TRBJ1-2; tentative D call: TRBD1 (6 bases). The germline V and J ends were trimmed by 7 bases and 3 bases, with 9 bases remaining between them. The CDR3 has 11 amino acids. The germline CDR1 and CDR2 sequences are SQVTM and ANQGSEA. As DNA, the CDR3 is TGCAGCGATTGGACAGACTATGGCTACACCTTC. Translating gives CSDWTDYGYTF.

This clonotype was detected only once. The chain couples TRBV5-5 to TRBJ2-7; D remains unclear. V gave up 4 bases and J gave up 5 bases, with 16 bases separating them. Germline CDR1 SGHKS, CDR2 YYEKEE (reference sequence). The length of the CDR3 is 14 residues. CDR3 region: CASSPVVRIHEQYF. The CDR3 DNA reads as TGTGCCAGCAGCCCGGTTGTCAGGATTCACGAGCAGTACTTC.

This sequence joins TRBV5-4 and TRBJ2-1; TRBD1 agrees at 7 bases. This CDR3 region has 16 residues. The V gene's germline CDR1 is SGHNT and CDR2 YYREEE (reference sequence). V was pared by 4 bases and J by 2 bases, with 9 bases of the junction left unmatched. The CDR3 reads CASSTQTGRAYNEQFF. CDR3 DNA: TGTGCCAGCAGCACCCAGACAGGGCGGGCCTACAATGAGCAGTTCTTC. Full variable domain (missing parts from reference TRBV5-4 and TRBJ2-1): ETGVTQSPTHLIKTRGQQVTLRCSSQSGHNTVSWYQQALGQGPQFIFQYYREEENGRGNFPPRFSGLQFPNYSSELNVNALELDDSALYLCASSTQTGRAYNEQFFGPGTRLTVL.

The V call is TRBV20-1, the J call TRBJ2-7, with D tentatively TRBD1 or TRBD2 (5 bases each). CDR1 DFQATT and CDR2 SNEGSKA come from the germline V gene (reference sequence). Trimming cost V 3 bases and J 2 bases, with 14 bases left between them. The CDR3 length is 14 residues. DNA of the CDR3: TGCAGTGCTAGGTCCGCACTGGGACCCTACGAGCAGTACTTC. Translation: CSARSALGPYEQYF.

The chain uses TRBV9 and TRBJ2-7; possible D gene TRBD1, 6 bases. The CDR3 runs to 12 residues. Germline assignment: CDR1 SGDLS and CDR2 YYNGEE. V lost 7 bases to trimming and J lost 2 bases, with 10 bases between them. The CDR3 sequence: CASGGTTYEQYF. In DNA, the CDR3 is TGTGCCAGCGGGGGCACCACCTACGAGCAGTACTTC.

This chain links TRBV28 with TRBJ2-7; D possibly corresponds to TRBD1 (6 bases). This CDR3 contains 17 residues. Trimming cost V 5 bases and J 3 bases, with 23 bases left between them. Germline assignment: CDR1 MDHEN and CDR2 SYDVKM. The CDR3 protein is CASSPSKARDTHYEQYF. As DNA, the CDR3 is TGTGCCAGCAGTCCAAGTAAAGCCCGGGACACGCACTACGAGCAGTACTTC.

This rearrangement joins TRBV12-3 or TRBV12-4 to TRBJ2-3, with D possibly TRBD2 on 5 matching bases. CDR3 length equals 13 residues. V was pared by 6 bases and J by 10 bases, with 17 bases between. The CDR3 bases are TGTGCCAGCAGCACATCGACTACAGTGTCGCAGTATTTT. Amino acid sequence: CASSTSTTVSQYF.

In its sample, this clonotype was seen once. CDR3 in DNA: TGTGCCACCAGTGATGAAACAGGTATAGGCTACACCTTC. This gives the protein CATSDETGIGYTF. This sequence joins TRBV24-1 and TRBJ1-2, with D possibly matching TRBD1 (5 bases). Trimming took 3 bases from V and 8 from J, leaving 12 bases between them. CDR1 is KGHDR, CDR2 SFDVKD, per germline. The CDR3 has 13 residues.

The V and J genes are TRBV7-9 and TRBJ1-2; D gene ambiguous. The CDR3 runs to 15 residues. CDR1 and CDR2 (germline): SEHNR, FQNEAQ (reference sequence). Between the trimmed V and J ends, which lost 2 bases and 8 bases, there was a span of 18 bases. Written as DNA, the CDR3 is TGTGCCAGCAGCTTATCGATGGATAGAGGAGGCGGCTACACCTTC. Translated: CASSLSMDRGGGYTF.

The chain couples TRBV29-1 to TRBJ1-1; no firm D call. Germline-derived CDR1 and CDR2 are SQVTM and ANQGSEA. The V gene lost 5 bases and the J gene lost 11 bases, with 18 bases spanning the gap. The CDR3 sequence is 12 residues long. The CDR3 reads CSVSLVGIGAFF. CDR3 in DNA: TGCAGCGTTTCCTTAGTAGGTATCGGGGCTTTCTTT.